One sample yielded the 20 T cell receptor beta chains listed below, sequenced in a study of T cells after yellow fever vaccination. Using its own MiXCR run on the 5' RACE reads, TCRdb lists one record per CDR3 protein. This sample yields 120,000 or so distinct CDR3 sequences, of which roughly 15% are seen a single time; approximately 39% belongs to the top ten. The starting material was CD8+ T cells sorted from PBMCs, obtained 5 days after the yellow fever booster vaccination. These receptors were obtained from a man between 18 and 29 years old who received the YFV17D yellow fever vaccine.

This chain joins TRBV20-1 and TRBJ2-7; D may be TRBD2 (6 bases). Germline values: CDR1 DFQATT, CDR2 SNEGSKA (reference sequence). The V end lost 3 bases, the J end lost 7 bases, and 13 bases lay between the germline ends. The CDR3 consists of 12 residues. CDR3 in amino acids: CSARDYSGEQYF. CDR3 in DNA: TGCAGTGCTAGGGACTATTCGGGGGAGCAGTACTTC.

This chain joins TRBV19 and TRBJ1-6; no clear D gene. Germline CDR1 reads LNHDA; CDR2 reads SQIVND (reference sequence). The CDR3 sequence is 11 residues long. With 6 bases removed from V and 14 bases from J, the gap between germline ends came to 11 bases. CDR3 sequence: CASSRGQALHF. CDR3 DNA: TGTGCCAGTAGCAGAGGGCAAGCCCTCCACTTT.

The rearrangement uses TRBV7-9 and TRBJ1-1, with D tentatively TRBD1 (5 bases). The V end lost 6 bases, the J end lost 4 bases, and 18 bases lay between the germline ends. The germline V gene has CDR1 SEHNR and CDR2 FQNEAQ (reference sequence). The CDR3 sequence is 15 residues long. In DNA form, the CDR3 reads TGTGCCAGCAGACCCCCCGTCGTAGGGGTCACTGAAGCTTTCTTT. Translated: CASRPPVVGVTEAFF.

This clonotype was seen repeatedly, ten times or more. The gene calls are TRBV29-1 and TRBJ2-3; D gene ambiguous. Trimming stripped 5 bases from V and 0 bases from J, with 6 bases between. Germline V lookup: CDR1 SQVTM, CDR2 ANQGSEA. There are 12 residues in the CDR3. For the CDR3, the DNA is TGCAGCGTTCTCACGAGCACAGATACGCAGTATTTT. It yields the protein CSVLTSTDTQYF.

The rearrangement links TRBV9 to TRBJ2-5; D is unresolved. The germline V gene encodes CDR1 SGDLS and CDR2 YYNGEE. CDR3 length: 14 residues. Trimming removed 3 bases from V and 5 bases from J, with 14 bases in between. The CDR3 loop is CASSDSLDSETQYF. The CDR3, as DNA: TGTGCCAGCAGCGATAGTCTAGACTCCGAGACCCAGTACTTC.

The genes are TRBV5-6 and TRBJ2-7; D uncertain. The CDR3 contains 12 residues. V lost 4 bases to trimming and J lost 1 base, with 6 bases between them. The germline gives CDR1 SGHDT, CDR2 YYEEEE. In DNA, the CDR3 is TGTGCCAGCAGCCTCCAATCCTACGAGCAGTACTTC. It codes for CASSLQSYEQYF. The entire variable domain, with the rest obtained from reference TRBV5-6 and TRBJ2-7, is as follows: DAGVTQSPTHLIKTRGQQVTLRCSPKSGHDTVSWYQQALGQGPQFIFQYYEEEERQRGNFPDRFSGHQFPNYSSELNVNALLLGDSALYLCASSLQSYEQYFGPGTRLTVT.

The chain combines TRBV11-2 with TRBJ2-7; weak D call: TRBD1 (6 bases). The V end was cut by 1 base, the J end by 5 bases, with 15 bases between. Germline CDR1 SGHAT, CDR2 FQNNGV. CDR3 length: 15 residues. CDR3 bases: TGTGCCAGCAGCTTAGCGGCAGGGGATAACAACGAGCAGTACTTC. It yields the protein CASSLAAGDNNEQYF.

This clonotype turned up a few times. The CDR3 protein is CASSDPYEQYF. Here the CDR3 DNA reads TGTGCCAGCAGTGACCCGTACGAGCAGTACTTC. This sequence joins TRBV25-1 and TRBJ2-7, with D unclear. The CDR3 has 11 residues. Germline V gene data show CDR1 as MGHDK and CDR2 as SYGVNS. With 3 bases removed from V and 4 bases from J, the gap between germline ends came to 4 bases.

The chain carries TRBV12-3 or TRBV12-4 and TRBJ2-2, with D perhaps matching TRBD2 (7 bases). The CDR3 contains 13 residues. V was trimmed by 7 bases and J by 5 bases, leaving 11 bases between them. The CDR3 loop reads CASKEGGTGELFF. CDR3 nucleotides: TGTGCCAGCAAGGAGGGGGGGACCGGGGAGCTGTTTTTT.

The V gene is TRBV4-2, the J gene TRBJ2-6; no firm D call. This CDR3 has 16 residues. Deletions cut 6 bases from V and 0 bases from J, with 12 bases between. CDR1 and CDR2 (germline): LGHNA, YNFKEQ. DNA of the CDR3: TGTGCCAGCAGACAGCTGTTACTCTCTGGGGCCAACGTCCTGACTTTC. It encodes CASRQLLLSGANVLTF.

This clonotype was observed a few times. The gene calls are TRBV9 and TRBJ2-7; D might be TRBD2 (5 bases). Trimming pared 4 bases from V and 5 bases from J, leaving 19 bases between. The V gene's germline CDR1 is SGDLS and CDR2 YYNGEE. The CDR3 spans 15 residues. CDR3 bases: TGTGCCAGCAGCCCCCGCGGCGTCCGGGATGACGAGCAGTACTTC. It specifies CASSPRGVRDDEQYF.

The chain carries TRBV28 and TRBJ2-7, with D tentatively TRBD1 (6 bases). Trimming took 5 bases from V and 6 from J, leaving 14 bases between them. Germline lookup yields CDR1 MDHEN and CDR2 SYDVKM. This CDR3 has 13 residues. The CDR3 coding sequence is TGTGCCAGCAGTCCAATCGGGACACCCGAGCAGTACGTC. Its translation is CASSPIGTPEQYV.

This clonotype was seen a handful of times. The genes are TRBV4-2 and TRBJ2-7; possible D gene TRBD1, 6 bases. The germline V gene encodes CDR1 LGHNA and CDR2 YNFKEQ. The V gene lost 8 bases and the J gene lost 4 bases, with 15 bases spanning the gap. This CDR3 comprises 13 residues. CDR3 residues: CASSGTQGYEQYF. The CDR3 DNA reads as TGTGCCAGCTCCGGGACCCAGGGGTACGAGCAGTACTTC.

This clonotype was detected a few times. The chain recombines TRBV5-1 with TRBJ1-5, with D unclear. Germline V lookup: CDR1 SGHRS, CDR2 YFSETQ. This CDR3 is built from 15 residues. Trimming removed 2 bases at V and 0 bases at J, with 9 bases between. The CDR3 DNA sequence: TGCGCCAGCAGCTTCGAAGGGAATAGCAATCAGCCCCAGCATTTT. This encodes CASSFEGNSNQPQHF.

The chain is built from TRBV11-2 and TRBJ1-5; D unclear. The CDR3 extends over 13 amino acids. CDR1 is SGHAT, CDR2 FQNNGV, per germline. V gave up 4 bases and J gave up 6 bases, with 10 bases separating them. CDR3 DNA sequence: TGTGCCAGCAGCTACGGAGGGATTCAGCCCCAGCATTTT. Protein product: CASSYGGIQPQHF.

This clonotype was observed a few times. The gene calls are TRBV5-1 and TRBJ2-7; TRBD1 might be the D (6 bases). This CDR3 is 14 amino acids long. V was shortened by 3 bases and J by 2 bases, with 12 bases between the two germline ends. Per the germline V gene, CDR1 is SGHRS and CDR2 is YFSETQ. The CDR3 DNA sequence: TGCGCCAGCAGCTGGGACATCCCAACCTACGAGCAGTACTTC. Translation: CASSWDIPTYEQYF.

CDR3 nucleotide sequence: TGCGCCAGCAGCTTAGACGGGACCTGGGGAGAGACCCAGTACTTC. This gives the protein CASSLDGTWGETQYF. V is TRBV5-1 and J is TRBJ2-5; D may match TRBD1 or TRBD2 (5 bases each). The germline CDR1 and CDR2 sequences are SGHRS and YFSETQ. The length of the CDR3 is 15 residues. V lost 2 bases and J lost 4, with 15 bases in between.

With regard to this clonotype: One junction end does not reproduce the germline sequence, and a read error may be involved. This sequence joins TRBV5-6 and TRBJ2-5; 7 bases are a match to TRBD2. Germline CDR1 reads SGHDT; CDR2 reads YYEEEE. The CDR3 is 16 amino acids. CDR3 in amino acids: CASSYDAGVSQETKYF. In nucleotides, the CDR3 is TGTGCCAGCAGCTACGATGCGGGGGTATCTCAAGAGACCAAGTACTTC.

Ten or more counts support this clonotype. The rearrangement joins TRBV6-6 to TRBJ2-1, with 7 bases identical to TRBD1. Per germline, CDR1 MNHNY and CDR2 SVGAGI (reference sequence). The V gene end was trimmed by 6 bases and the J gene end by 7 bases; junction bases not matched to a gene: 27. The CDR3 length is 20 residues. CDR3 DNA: TGTGCCAGCAGCCCCTTTATATATAGGATTTCGGGCAGGGGGTCTAATGAGCAGTTCTTC. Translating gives CASSPFIYRISGRGSNEQFF.

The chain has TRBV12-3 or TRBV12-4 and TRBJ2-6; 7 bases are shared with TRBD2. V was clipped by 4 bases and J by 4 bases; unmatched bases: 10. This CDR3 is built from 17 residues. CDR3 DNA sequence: TGTGCCAGCAGTTGGGACGCTGGGAGGGGAGGGGCCAACGTCCTGACTTTC. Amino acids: CASSWDAGRGGANVLTF.